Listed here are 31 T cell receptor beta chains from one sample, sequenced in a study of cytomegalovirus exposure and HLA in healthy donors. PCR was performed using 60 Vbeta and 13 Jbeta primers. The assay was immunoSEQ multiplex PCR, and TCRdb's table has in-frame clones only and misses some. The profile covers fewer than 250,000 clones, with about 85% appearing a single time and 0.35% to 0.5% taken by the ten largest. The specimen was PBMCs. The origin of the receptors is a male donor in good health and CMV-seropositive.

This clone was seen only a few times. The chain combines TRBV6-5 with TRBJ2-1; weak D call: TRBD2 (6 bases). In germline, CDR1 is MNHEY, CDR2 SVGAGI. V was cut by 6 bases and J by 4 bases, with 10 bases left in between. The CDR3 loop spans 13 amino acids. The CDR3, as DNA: TGTGCCAGCAGACGCGGGACTTACAATGAGCAGTTCTTC. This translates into CASRRGTYNEQFF.

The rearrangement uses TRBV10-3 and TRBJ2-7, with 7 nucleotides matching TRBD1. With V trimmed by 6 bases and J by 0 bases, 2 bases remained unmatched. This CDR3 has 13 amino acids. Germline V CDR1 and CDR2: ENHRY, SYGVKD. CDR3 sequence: CAIRGQVSYEQYF. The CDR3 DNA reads TGTGCCATCAGAGGACAGGTCTCCTACGAGCAGTACTTC.

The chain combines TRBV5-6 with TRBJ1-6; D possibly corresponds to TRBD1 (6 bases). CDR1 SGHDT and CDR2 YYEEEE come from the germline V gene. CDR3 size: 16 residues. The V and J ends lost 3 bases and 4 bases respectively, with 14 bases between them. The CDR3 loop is CASSSRGGGYNSPLHF. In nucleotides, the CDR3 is TGTGCCAGCAGCTCCCGAGGGGGGGGATATAATTCACCCCTCCACTTT.

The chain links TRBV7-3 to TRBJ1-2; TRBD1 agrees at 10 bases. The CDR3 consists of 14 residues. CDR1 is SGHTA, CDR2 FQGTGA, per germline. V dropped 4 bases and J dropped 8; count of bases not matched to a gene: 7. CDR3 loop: CASSSRDRGEGYTF. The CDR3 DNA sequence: TGTGCCAGCAGCTCCCGGGACAGGGGAGAGGGCTACACCTTC.

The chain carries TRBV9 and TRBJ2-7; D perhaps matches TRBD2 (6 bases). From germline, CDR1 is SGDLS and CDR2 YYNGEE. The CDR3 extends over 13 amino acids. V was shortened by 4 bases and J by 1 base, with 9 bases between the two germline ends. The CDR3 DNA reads TGTGCCAGCAGCACGGGACTTTCCTACGAGCAGTACTTC. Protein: CASSTGLSYEQYF. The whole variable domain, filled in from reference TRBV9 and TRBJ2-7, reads DSGVTQTPKHLITATGQRVTLRCSPRSGDLSVYWYQQSLDQGLQFLIQYYNGEERAKGNILERFSAQQFPDLHSELNLSSLELGDSALYFCASSTGLSYEQYFGPGTRLTVT.

In nucleotides, the CDR3 is TGTGCCAGCAGTACCCATCGGGGGAACACTGAAGCTTTCTTT. Translation gives CASSTHRGNTEAFF. The chain couples TRBV6-4 to TRBJ1-1; D is unclear. The length of the CDR3 is 14 residues. Germline CDR1 MRHNA, CDR2 SNTAGT. The V end was cut by 5 bases, the J end by 1 base, with 11 bases between.

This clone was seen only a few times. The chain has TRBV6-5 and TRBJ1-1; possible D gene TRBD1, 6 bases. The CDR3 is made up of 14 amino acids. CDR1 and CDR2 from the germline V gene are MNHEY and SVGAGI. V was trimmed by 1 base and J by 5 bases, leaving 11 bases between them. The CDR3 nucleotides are TGTGCCAGCAGTTACTTGGGGGCCGGAACTGAAGCTTTCTTT. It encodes CASSYLGAGTEAFF.

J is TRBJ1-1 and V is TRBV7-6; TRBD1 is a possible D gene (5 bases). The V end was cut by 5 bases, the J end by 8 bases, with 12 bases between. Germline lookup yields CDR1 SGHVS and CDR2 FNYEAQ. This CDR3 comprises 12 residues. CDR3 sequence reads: CASSPWRDEAFF. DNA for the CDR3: TGTGCCAGCAGCCCCTGGCGGGACGAAGCTTTCTTT.

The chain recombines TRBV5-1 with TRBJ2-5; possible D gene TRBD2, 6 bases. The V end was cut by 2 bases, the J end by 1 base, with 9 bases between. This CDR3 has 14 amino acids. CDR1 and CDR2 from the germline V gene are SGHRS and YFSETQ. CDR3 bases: TGCGCCAGCAGCTTCGCGGGATCCCAAGAGACCCAGTACTTC. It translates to CASSFAGSQETQYF.

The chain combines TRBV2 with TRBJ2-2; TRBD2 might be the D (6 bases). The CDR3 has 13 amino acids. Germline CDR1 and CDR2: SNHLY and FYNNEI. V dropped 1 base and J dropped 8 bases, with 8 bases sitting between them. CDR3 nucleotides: TGTGCCAGCAGTGAAGACGGGGGAGGGGAGCTGTTTTTT. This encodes CASSEDGGGELFF.

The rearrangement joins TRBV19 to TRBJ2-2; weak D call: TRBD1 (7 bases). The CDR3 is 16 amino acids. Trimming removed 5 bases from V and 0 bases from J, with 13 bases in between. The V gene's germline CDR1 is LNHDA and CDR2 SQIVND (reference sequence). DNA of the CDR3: TGTGCCAGTAGTCCGCGGGACAGCGCGAACACCGGGGAGCTGTTTTTT. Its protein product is CASSPRDSANTGELFF.

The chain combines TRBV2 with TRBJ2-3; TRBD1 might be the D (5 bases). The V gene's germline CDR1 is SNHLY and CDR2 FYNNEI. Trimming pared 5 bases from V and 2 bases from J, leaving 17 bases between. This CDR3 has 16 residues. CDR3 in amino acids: CASSSGQFILTDTQYF. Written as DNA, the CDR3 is TGTGCCAGCAGTTCCGGACAATTTATTCTCACAGATACGCAGTATTTT.

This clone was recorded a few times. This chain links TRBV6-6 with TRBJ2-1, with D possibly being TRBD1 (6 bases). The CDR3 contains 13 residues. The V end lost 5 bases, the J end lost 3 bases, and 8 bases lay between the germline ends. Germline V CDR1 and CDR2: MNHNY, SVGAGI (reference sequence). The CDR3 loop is CASSQGGYNEQFF. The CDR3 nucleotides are TGTGCCAGCAGTCAAGGGGGCTACAATGAGCAGTTCTTC.

As DNA, the CDR3 is TGTGCCAGCAGCCCGGGGACAGGCCCCTACGAGCAGTACTTC. Encoded protein: CASSPGTGPYEQYF. The J gene is TRBJ2-7, the V gene TRBV7-9, with 8 bases lining up with TRBD1. Germline CDR1 SEHNR, CDR2 FQNEAQ (reference sequence). V was pared by 5 bases and J by 2 bases, with 5 bases of the junction left unmatched. The CDR3 has 14 amino acids.

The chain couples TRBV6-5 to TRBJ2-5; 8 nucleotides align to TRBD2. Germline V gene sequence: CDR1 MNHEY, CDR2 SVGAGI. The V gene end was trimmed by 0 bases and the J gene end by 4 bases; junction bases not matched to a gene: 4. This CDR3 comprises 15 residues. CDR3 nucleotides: TGTGCCAGCAGTTACTCCTTAGCGGGGTCAGAGACCCAGTACTTC. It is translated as CASSYSLAGSETQYF.

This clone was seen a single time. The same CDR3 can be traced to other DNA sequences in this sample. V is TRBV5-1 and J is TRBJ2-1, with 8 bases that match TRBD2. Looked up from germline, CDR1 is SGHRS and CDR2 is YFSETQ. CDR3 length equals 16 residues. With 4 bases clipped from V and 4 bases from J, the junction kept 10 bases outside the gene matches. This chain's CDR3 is CASSLGVGGDYNEQFF. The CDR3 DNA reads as TGCGCCAGCAGCCTGGGGGTCGGGGGGGATTACAATGAGCAGTTCTTC.

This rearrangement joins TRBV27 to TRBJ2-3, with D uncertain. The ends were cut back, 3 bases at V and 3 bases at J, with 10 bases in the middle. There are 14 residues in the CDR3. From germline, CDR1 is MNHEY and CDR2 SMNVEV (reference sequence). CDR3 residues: CASSFSSSTDTQYF. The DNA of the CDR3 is TGTGCCAGCAGTTTTTCTAGTAGTACAGATACGCAGTATTTT.

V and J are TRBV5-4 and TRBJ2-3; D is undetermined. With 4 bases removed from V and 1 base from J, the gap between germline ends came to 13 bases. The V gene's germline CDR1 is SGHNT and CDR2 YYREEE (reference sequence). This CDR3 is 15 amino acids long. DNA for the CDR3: TGTGCCAGCAGCCTGGGGTCAGTTGGCACAGATACGCAGTATTTT. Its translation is CASSLGSVGTDTQYF.

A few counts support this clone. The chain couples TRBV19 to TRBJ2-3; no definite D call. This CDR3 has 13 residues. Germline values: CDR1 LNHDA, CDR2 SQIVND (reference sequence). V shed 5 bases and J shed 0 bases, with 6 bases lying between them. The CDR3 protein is CASSVISTDTQYF. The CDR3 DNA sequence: TGTGCCAGTAGTGTAATTAGCACAGATACGCAGTATTTT.

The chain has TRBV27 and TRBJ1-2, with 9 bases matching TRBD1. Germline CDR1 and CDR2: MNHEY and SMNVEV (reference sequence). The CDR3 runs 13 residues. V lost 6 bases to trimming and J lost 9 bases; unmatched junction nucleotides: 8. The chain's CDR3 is CASSLRDRARYTF. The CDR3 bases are TGTGCCAGCAGCCTCCGGGACAGGGCTCGCTACACCTTC.

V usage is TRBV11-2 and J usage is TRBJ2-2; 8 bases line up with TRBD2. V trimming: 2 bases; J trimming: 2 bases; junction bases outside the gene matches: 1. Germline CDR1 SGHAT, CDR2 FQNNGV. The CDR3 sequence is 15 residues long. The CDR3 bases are TGTGCCAGCAGCTTACGGGAGGGAAACACCGGGGAGCTGTTTTTT. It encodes CASSLREGNTGELFF. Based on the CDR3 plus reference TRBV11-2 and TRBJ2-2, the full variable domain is EAGVAQSPRYKIIEKRQSVAFWCNPISGHATLYWYQQILGQGPKLLIQFQNNGVVDDSQLPKDRFSAERLKGVDSTLKIQPAKLEDSAVYLCASSLREGNTGELFFGEGSRLTVL.

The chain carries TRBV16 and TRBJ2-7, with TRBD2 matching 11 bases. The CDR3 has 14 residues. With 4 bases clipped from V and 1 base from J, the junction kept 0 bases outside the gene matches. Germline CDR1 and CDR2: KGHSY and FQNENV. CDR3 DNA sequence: TGTGCCAGCAGCCTAGCGGGAGGGTCCTACGAGCAGTACTTC. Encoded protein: CASSLAGGSYEQYF.

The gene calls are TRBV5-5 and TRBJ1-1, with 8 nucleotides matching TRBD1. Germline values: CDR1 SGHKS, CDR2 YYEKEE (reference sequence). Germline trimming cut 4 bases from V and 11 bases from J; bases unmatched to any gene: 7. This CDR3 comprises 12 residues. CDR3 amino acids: CASSHGQGRAFF. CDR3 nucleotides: TGTGCCAGCAGCCACGGACAGGGACGTGCTTTCTTT.

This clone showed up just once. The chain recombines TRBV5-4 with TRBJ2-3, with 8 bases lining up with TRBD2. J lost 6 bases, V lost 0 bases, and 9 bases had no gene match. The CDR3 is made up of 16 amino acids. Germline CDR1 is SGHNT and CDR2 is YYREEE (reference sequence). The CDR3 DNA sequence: TGTGCCAGCAGCTTGGTGGGAGTAGCGGGGATGGATACGCAGTATTTT. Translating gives CASSLVGVAGMDTQYF.

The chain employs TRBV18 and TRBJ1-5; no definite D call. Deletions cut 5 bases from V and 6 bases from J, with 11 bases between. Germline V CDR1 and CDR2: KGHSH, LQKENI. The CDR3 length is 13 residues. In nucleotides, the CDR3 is TGTGCCAGCTCAACAGAAGTCGGTCAGCCCCAGCATTTT. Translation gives CASSTEVGQPQHF.

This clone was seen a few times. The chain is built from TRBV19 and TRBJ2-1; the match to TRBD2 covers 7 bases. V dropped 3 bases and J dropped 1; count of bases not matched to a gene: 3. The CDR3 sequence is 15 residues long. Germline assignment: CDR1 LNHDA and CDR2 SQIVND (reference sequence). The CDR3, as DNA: TGTGCCAGTAGTATTACGCGGGGGTCCTACAATGAGCAGTTCTTC. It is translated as CASSITRGSYNEQFF.

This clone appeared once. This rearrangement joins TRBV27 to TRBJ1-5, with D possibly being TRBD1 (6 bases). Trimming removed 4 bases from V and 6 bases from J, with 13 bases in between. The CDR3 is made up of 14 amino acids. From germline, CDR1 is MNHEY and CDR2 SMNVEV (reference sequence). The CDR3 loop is CASSSPGTSQPQHF. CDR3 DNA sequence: TGTGCCAGCAGTTCCCCCGGGACAAGTCAGCCCCAGCATTTT.

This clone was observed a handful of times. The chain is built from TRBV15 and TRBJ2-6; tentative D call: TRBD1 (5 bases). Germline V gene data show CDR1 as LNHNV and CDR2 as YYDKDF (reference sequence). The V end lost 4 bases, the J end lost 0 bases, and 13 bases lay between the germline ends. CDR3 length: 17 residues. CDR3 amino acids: CATSILGHSSGANVLTF. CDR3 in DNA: TGTGCCACCAGCATCCTCGGACACAGCTCTGGGGCCAACGTCCTGACTTTC.

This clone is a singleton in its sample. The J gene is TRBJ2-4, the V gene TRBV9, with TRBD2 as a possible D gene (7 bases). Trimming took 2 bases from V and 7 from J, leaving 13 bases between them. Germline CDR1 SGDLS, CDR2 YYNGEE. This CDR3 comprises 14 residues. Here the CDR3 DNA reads TGTGCCAGCAGCGTGGCGGGGGCCCAGAACATTCAGTACTTC. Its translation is CASSVAGAQNIQYF.

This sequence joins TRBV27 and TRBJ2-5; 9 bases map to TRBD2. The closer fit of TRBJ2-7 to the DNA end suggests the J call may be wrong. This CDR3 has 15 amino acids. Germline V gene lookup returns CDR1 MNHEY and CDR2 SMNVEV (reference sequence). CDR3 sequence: CASKGLAPPTNEQYF. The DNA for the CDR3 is TGTGCCAGCAAAGGACTAGCGCCCCCCACCAACGAGCAGTACTTC.

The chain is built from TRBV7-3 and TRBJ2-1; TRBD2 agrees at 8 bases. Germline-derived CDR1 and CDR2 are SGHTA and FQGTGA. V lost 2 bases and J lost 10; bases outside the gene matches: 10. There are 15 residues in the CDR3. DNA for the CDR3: TGTGCCAGCAGCTTACGTAGCGGGGTACGTTTAGAGCAGTTCTTC. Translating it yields CASSLRSGVRLEQFF.